This T cell receptor beta chain was sequenced for a study of T cell repertoires in cytomegalovirus infection. About this clonotype: The antigen is not known.

Using its own MiXCR run on the reads, TCRdb lists one record per CDR3 protein. The sample holds about 330,000 distinct CDR3 sequences, about 35% seen once. The study's findings and limits: There were HLA-C-restricted CMV-specific TCR beta clonotypes dominating the ex vivo response.

Trimming cost V 1 base and J 6 bases; bases outside gene matches: 7. Germline assignment: CDR1 MGHRA and CDR2 YSYEKL. CDR3 length: 16 amino acids. The sequence derives from a human donor in good health (CMV status not recorded). Some clones in this sample may be carry-over from other donors' samples. The specimen was cultured PBMCs, collected from culture after CMV antigen stimulation. The rearrangement uses TRBV4-1 and TRBJ2-1; 9 bases agree with TRBD2. CDR3 protein: CASSQVAGVGGNEQFF. The CDR3 DNA reads TGCGCCAGCAGCCAAGTAGCGGGAGTTGGGGGCAATGAGCAGTTCTTC.